The entry that follows covers one TCR beta chain sequence. It lacks a known antigen. Base qualities are not recorded, but no much larger clone differs from it by a single base. This entry is derived from a study of T cell changes during pregnancy in multiple sclerosis (dated by TCRdb to the late 2010s). Notes on the research overall: In women with multiple sclerosis, the researchers looked at how the T cell repertoire shifted as pregnancy progressed.

Between the V and J ends, shortened by 4 bases and 5 bases respectively, the junction contains 11 bases. The CDR3 sequence holds 13 residues, the cysteine and phenylalanine included. The kept DNA is CDR3 alone, 39 bases in frame from the first base. CDR1 and CDR2 are drawn from the germline V gene: ENHRY, SYGVKD. The library came from the immunoSEQ multiplex PCR assay. TCRdb carries this immuneACCESS record with in-frame sequences only. Its versions omit some clonotypes, under half of them owing to an unresolved V gene in the studies checked, with the rest unexplained. Counted in this sample were tens of thousands of clones; about 90% of them appeared once. The ten largest clonotypes hold around 2.8% of the sample.

The receptor's source is a female donor in good health, enrolled as a control in a pregnancy study. This sample comprised peripheral blood, obtained in the second trimester of pregnancy. The V and J segments used are TRBV10-3 and TRBJ2-5; perhaps TRBD2 is the D gene, with 5 bases matching. The CDR3 sequence is CAISGTQGETQYF. The DNA reads TGTGCCATCAGTGGGACTCAAGGGGAGACCCAGTACTTC.